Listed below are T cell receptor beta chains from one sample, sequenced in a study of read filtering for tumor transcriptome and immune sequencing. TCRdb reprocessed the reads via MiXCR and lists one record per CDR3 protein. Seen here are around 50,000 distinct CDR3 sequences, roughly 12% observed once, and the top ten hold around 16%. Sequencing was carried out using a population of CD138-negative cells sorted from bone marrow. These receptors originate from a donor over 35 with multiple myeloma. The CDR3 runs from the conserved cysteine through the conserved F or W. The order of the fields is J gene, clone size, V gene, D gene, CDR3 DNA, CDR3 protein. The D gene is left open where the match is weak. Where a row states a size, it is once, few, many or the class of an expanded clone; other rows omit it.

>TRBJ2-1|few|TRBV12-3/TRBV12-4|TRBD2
TGTGCCAGCACCGTGCGGGGGGTCTACAATGAGCAGTTCTTC
CASTVRGVYNEQFF
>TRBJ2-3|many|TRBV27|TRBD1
TGTGCCAGCAGTTCATCCCGATCGATGCAGGGGGCGCAGTATTTT
CASSSSRSMQGAQYF
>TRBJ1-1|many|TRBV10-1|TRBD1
TGCGCCAGCAGAGGGACAGCTGAAGCTTTCTTT
CASRGTAEAFF
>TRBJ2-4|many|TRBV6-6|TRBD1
TGTGCCAGCAGTTCTTGGGCAGGGGGCGTACAAATAGCCAAAAACATTCAGTACTTC
CASSSWAGGVQIAKNIQYF
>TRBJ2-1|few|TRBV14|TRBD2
TGTGCCAACAGCCAAGATCGAGCGGGGGGAAACAATGTGCAGTTCTTC
CANSQDRAGGNNVQFF
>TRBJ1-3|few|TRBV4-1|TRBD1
TGCGCCAGCAGCCAAGACTATCAGGGGGCTGAAAACACCATATATTTT
CASSQDYQGAENTIYF
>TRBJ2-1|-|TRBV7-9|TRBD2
TGTGCCAGCAGGGGAGCGGGGCGAGACAATGAGCAGTTCTTC
CASRGAGRDNEQFF
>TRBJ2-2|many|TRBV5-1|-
TGCGCCAGCCGGTTTTCCAGAAACACCGGGGAGCTGTTTTTT
CASRFSRNTGELFF
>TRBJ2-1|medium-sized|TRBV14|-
TGTGCCAGCAGCCAAGTACGTTACTCCTACAATGAGCAGTTCTTC
CASSQVRYSYNEQFF
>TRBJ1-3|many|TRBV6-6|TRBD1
TGTGCCAGCAGTTTCCGGGACAGCCCTGGAAACACCATATATTTT
CASSFRDSPGNTIYF
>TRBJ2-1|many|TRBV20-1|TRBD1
TGCAGTGCCGACCATACAGGGGGCTTCTACAATGAGCAGTTCTTC
CSADHTGGFYNEQFF
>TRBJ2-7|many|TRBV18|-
TGTGCCAGCTCACCTGGCGGGGCGGAGCAGTACTTC
CASSPGGAEQYF
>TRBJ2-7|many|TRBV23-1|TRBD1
TGCGCCAGCAGTCAACCTGACAGGGCCACCTACGAGCAGTACTTC
CASSQPDRATYEQYF
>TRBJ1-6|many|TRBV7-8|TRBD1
TGTGCCAGCAGGTCGACAGGGAGCTCCTATAATTCACCCCTCCACTTT
CASRSTGSSYNSPLHF
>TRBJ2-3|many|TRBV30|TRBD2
TGTGCCTGGAGACTAGCGGGGCGAGATACGCAGTATTTT
CAWRLAGRDTQYF
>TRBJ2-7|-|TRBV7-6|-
TGTGCCAGCAGCTTAGCACACGGGGACAAGCAGTACTTC
CASSLAHGDKQYF
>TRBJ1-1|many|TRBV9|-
TGTGCCAGCAGCGTAAAAGGGAACACTGAAGCTTTCTTT
CASSVKGNTEAFF
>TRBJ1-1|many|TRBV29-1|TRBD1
TGCAGCGTTGAATCAATGAGGGACAGGGGGAGAAAGGGCACTGAAGCTTTCTTT
CSVESMRDRGRKGTEAFF
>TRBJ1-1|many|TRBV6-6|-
TGTGCCGGAGCGGGACCCAAGAACACTGAAGCTTTCTTT
CAGAGPKNTEAFF
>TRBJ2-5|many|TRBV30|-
TGTGCCTTCACCCCGGGCGGGGGCTCCCAAGAGACCCAGTACTTC
CAFTPGGGSQETQYF
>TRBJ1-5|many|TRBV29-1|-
TGCAGCGTTGCTTCTGGGGTCCACAATCAGCCCCAGCATTTT
CSVASGVHNQPQHF
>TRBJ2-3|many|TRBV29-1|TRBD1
TGCAGCGTTGAAGTGACAGGGGCCTCAGATACGCAGTATTTT
CSVEVTGASDTQYF
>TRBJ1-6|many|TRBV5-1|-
TGCGCCAGCAGCTTGGAGGGGGGAGACAGGCCTTACTATAATTCACCCCTCCACTTT
CASSLEGGDRPYYNSPLHF
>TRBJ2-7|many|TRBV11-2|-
TGTGCCAGCAGCCCCCGGACAGATTCCTACGAGCAGTACTTC
CASSPRTDSYEQYF
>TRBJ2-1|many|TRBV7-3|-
TGTGCCAGGGCGAACCGCAAAAGGGATGAGCAGTTCTTC
CARANRKRDEQFF
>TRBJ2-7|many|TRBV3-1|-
TGTGCCAGCAGGGGCCCGGGGTACAGCTCCTACGAGCAGTACTTC
CASRGPGYSSYEQYF
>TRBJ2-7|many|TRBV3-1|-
TGTGCCAGCAGCCGTAAAGGCGGAGGTTACGAGCAGTACTTC
CASSRKGGGYEQYF
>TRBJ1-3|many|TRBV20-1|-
TGCAGTGCCCAAGACGTAGTTACTGGAAACACCATATATTTT
CSAQDVVTGNTIYF
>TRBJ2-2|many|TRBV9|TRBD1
TGTGCCAGCAGCGTACTGGCAGGGGGCAACACCGGGGAGCTGTTTTTT
CASSVLAGGNTGELFF
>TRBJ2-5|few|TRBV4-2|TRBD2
TGTGCCAGCAGCCAAAAGCGGGGTCGTGAGACCCAGTACTTC
CASSQKRGRETQYF
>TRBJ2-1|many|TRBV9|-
TGTGCCAGCAGCGTAGCGGCAGGGGCCAATGAGCAGTTCTTC
CASSVAAGANEQFF
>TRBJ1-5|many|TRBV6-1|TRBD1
TGTGCCAGCAGTGAAGCTAAGGGACAGGGGAATGTCAATCAGCCCCAGCATTTT
CASSEAKGQGNVNQPQHF
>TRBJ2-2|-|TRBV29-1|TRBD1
TGCAGCGTGGACAGATCCGGGACAGGGCAGGGTGCCGGGGAGCTGTTTTTT
CSVDRSGTGQGAGELFF
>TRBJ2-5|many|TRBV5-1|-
TGCGCCAGCAGCTTGGTGGGACAAGGAGAGACCCAGTACTTC
CASSLVGQGETQYF
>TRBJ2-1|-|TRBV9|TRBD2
TGTGCCAGCAGCACTAGCGGGGGTATGAATGAGCAGTTCTTC
CASSTSGGMNEQFF
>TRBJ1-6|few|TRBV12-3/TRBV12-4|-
TGTGCCAGCAGTTTACTGGGTGGCTCACCCCTCCACTTT
CASSLLGGSPLHF
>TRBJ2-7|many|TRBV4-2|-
TGTGCCAGCAGCCAGAGGGCTACCGGGACCTACGAGCAGTACTTC
CASSQRATGTYEQYF
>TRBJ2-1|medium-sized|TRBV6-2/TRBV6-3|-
TGTGCCAGCAGGATCAGACCCAACAATGAGCAGTTCTTC
CASRIRPNNEQFF
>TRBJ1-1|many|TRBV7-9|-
TGTGCCAGCAGCTTAGTGGCAGCGAACACTGAAGCTTTCTTT
CASSLVAANTEAFF
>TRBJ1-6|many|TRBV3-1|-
TGTGCCAGCAGCCCACTATGGGGGTCCTCGAATTCACCCCTCCACTTT
CASSPLWGSSNSPLHF
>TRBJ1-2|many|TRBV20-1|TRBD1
TGCAGTGCCCCGGGGAACCAGGGGGTCGACTATGGCTACACCTTC
CSAPGNQGVDYGYTF
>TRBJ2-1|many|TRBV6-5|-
TGTGCCAGCAGTAAACCACATGGTAGGGAGCAGTTCTTC
CASSKPHGREQFF
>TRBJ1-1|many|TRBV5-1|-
TGCGCCAGCAGCTTGGGGTGGGGCGCTGAAGCTTTCTTT
CASSLGWGAEAFF
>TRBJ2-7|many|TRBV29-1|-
TGCAGCGTCCTCACCGGGACCGGGACCTTGGACGAGCAGTACTTC
CSVLTGTGTLDEQYF
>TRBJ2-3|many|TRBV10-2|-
TGCGCCAGCTGGCCTGGGCTAGATGCAGATACGCAGTATTTT
CASWPGLDADTQYF
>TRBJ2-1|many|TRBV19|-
TGTGCCAGTAGCCAAACTAGGTTCGATGAGCAGTTCTTC
CASSQTRFDEQFF
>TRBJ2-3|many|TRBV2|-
TGTGCCAGCAGGCTAGCAGCCAGGTCGGATACGCAGTATTTT
CASRLAARSDTQYF
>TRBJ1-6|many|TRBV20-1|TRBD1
TGCAGTGCTGGACAGGGGATCCGCGATAATTCACCCCTCCACTTT
CSAGQGIRDNSPLHF
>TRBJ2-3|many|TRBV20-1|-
TGCAGTGCTAGTGGGACACCAAGCACAGATACGCAGTATTTT
CSASGTPSTDTQYF
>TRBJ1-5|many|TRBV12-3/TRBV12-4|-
TGTGCCAGCAGTTTAGATCAGGGTAATCAGCCCCAGCATTTT
CASSLDQGNQPQHF
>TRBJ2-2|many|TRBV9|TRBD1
TGTGCCAGCAGCGTAGGGGACAGGAGTACCGGGGAGCTGTTTTTT
CASSVGDRSTGELFF
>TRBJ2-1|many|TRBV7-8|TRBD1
TGTGCCAGCAGCTTAGATCAGGGGGCGCATAATGAGCAGTTCTTC
CASSLDQGAHNEQFF
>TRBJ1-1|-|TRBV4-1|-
TGCGCCAGCAGCCAAGAGAGGGCGAACACTGAAGCTTTCTTT
CASSQERANTEAFF
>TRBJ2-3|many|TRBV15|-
TGTGCCACCAGCAGAGATCTAACAGATACGCAGTATTTT
CATSRDLTDTQYF